This paragraph reports one T cell receptor (beta chain). Antigen specificity is unknown. The CDR3 is made up of 14 amino acids. The ends were cut back, 1 base at V and 10 bases at J, with 11 bases in the middle. Germline V gene sequence: CDR1 KGHSH, CDR2 LQKENI. The source of the sample is a study of T cell clones after liver transplantation. Overall study: Tolerance: complete withdrawal held at least one year, liver enzymes staying within twice normal. Study-wide results and limits: In most of the 8 subjects, circulating graft-donor-reactive CD4 TCRbeta sequences fell significantly after transplant. Rather than being deleted, graft donor-reactive T cells may have moved into the graft. Conclusions were preliminary, with small, heterogeneous patient groups.

Assay used: immunoSEQ multiplex PCR; TCRdb lists only in-frame clones, some missing. In the table there are roughly 100,000 clones, about 88% of which are singletons. The TCR was taken from a human patient who received a liver transplant. Some T cells may have come from the graft donor. The chain has TRBV18 and TRBJ1-6, with D possibly matching TRBD1 (5 bases). This specimen was CD4+ T cells from blood, taken approximately 4 years after liver transplant. CDR3: CASSPLDQGSPLHF. CDR3 nucleotides: TGTGCCAGCTCACCACTCGATCAGGGATCACCCCTCCACTTT.